Shown below are 24 T cell receptor beta chains from a single sample sequenced in a study of blood T cell repertoires in COVID-19. Clones were sequenced by immunoSEQ multiplex PCR, and TCRdb holds only the in-frame ones, with some missing. The data show some 170,000 clones, over 80% seen once. The sample consisted of peripheral blood. The receptor source for this set is a woman aged 50 to 60 with acute or convalescent COVID-19.

The chain carries TRBV20-1 and TRBJ2-2; possibly TRBD1 for D (5 bases). Germline values: CDR1 DFQATT, CDR2 SNEGSKA (reference sequence). V lost 3 bases to trimming and J lost 0 bases, with 8 bases between them. CDR3 length: 14 residues. The CDR3 region has the DNA TGCAGTGCTAGTTGGGGCACGAACACCGGGGAGCTGTTTTTT. Its protein is CSASWGTNTGELFF.

The chain links TRBV28 to TRBJ1-2, with TRBD1 matching over 8 bases. The CDR3 extends over 14 amino acids. Trimming at V came to 5 bases and at J to 3 bases, leaving 5 bases not matched to a gene. Germline lookup yields CDR1 MDHEN and CDR2 SYDVKM. The DNA of the CDR3 is TGTGCCAGCAGTCCGACAGGGGCCGACTATGGCTACACCTTC. It codes for CASSPTGADYGYTF.

The chain employs TRBV2 and TRBJ2-2; maybe TRBD2 (6 bases). The germline V and J ends were trimmed by 2 bases and 3 bases, with 10 bases remaining between them. The CDR3 runs to 15 residues. Germline CDR1 is SNHLY and CDR2 is FYNNEI. CDR3 bases: TGTGCCAGCAGTGAATACGGGGGAGACACCGGGGAGCTGTTTTTT. This translates into CASSEYGGDTGELFF.

The J gene is TRBJ1-1, the V gene TRBV2; D is unresolved. This CDR3 spans 11 amino acids. Trimming pared 8 bases from V and 13 bases from J, leaving 17 bases between. Germline V gene lookup returns CDR1 SNHLY and CDR2 FYNNEI. CDR3 DNA: TGTGCCAGCTCGGAGAGGGCCCTGGGTTTCTTT. It encodes CASSERALGFF.

V and J are TRBV7-6 and TRBJ1-1, with D perhaps TRBD1 (5 bases). Germline V CDR1 and CDR2: SGHVS, FNYEAQ. The CDR3 runs 16 residues. With 4 bases removed from V and 1 base from J, the gap between germline ends came to 16 bases. CDR3 sequence (DNA): TGTGCCAGCAGCTCTCCGGGACGGGGAGGGAACACTGAAGCTTTCTTT. It codes for CASSSPGRGGNTEAFF.

This clone has just one count. V and J are TRBV10-3 and TRBJ1-1; TRBD1 matches 7 bases. The CDR3 covers 18 residues. V lost 3 bases, J lost 1 base, and 14 bases stayed unmatched. Germline V gene lookup returns CDR1 ENHRY and CDR2 SYGVKD. CDR3 in amino acids: CAISETGTGVTGNTEAFF. CDR3 DNA: TGTGCCATCAGTGAAACGGGAACAGGGGTGACTGGGAACACTGAAGCTTTCTTT.

The chain joins TRBV7-2 to TRBJ2-5, with 12 bases identical to TRBD2. J lost 0 bases, V lost 11 bases, and 4 bases had no gene match. The germline V gene encodes CDR1 SGHTA and CDR2 FQGNSA. This CDR3 comprises 14 residues. The CDR3 is CASRTSGNQETQYF. CDR3 nucleotide sequence: TGTGCCTCCCGGACTAGCGGGAACCAAGAGACCCAGTACTTC.

The chain employs TRBV19 and TRBJ1-2, with 7 bases that match TRBD1. CDR1 is LNHDA, CDR2 SQIVND, per germline (reference sequence). The CDR3 contains 12 residues. The trim removed 3 bases at V and 11 bases at J, leaving 6 bases unmatched. The CDR3 sequence is CASSIDRVGYTF. As DNA, the CDR3 is TGTGCCAGTAGTATCGACAGGGTTGGGTACACCTTC.

The gene calls are TRBV6-2 or TRBV6-3 and TRBJ2-7; 9 bases match TRBD2. V shed 5 bases, J shed 3 bases, and the junction held 5 bases outside the gene matches. The CDR3 has 14 residues. Germline V CDR1 and CDR2: MNHEY, SVGEGT. This CDR3 reads CASSRGGGLYEQYF. CDR3 DNA: TGTGCCAGCAGTCGCGGGGGGGGGCTCTACGAGCAGTACTTC.

The rearrangement uses TRBV7-2 and TRBJ1-1; 7 bases agree with TRBD1. The junction had 23 bases not matched to a gene; V was cut back by 6 bases and J by 4 bases. The CDR3 has 19 amino acids. Per the germline V gene, CDR1 is SGHTA and CDR2 is FQGNSA. CDR3 loop: CASSPPGQGVPKVGTEAFF. DNA for the CDR3: TGTGCCAGCAGTCCTCCAGGGCAGGGGGTCCCAAAGGTAGGCACTGAAGCTTTCTTT. Full variable domain (outside the CDR3, taken from reference TRBV7-2 and TRBJ1-1): GAGVSQSPSNKVTEKGKDVELRCDPISGHTALYWYRQSLGQGLEFLIYFQGNSAPDKSGLPSDRFSAERTGGSVSTLTIQRTQQEDSAVYLCASSPPGQGVPKVGTEAFFGQGTRLTVV.

This chain uses TRBV5-1 with TRBJ1-2, with 7 bases matching TRBD1. This CDR3 has 17 residues. Germline V gene data show CDR1 as SGHRS and CDR2 as YFSETQ. The V gene end was trimmed by 2 bases and the J gene end by 1 base; junction bases not matched to a gene: 11. This CDR3 reads CASSLTYDHRGNYGYTF. The CDR3 nucleotides read TGCGCCAGCAGCTTAACTTATGACCACAGGGGTAACTATGGCTACACCTTC.

The chain uses TRBV27 and TRBJ1-1; D unresolved. The V end was cut by 8 bases, the J end by 9 bases, with 13 bases between. This CDR3 comprises 11 residues. From germline, CDR1 is MNHEY and CDR2 SMNVEV (reference sequence). Written as DNA, the CDR3 is TGTGCCAGCGGAGCCTTCCAAAAAGCTTTCTTT. It codes for CASGAFQKAFF.

The chain combines TRBV18 with TRBJ2-7; 10 bases fit TRBD1. From germline, CDR1 is KGHSH and CDR2 LQKENI. Trimming removed 0 bases from V and 7 bases from J; junction bases left unmatched: 6. This CDR3 has 15 residues. The CDR3, as DNA: TGTGCCAGCTCACCACCGGGACAGGGGCTGGGTGAGCAGTACTTC. The encoded protein is CASSPPGQGLGEQYF. The whole variable domain, remainder taken from reference TRBV18 and TRBJ2-7, is NAGVMQNPRHLVRRRGQEARLRCSPMKGHSHVYWYRQLPEEGLKFMVYLQKENIIDESGMPKERFSAEFPKEGPSILRIQQVVRGDSAAYFCASSPPGQGLGEQYFGPGTRLTVT.

J is TRBJ2-1 and V is TRBV4-1, with 16 bases fitting TRBD2. J gave up 6 bases and V 1 base, and 9 bases lay outside the gene matches. The CDR3 is 19 amino acids. CDR1 and CDR2 from the germline V gene are MGHRA and YSYEKL. The CDR3 loop is CASSQGGLAGGPVLNEQFF. The CDR3 nucleotides read TGCGCCAGCAGCCAAGGGGGACTAGCGGGAGGGCCGGTACTCAATGAGCAGTTCTTC.

Only a few counts were recorded for this clone. The chain recombines TRBV27 with TRBJ1-6; TRBD1 matches at 7 bases. Germline trimming cut 5 bases from V and 7 bases from J; bases unmatched to any gene: 5. Looked up from germline, CDR1 is MNHEY and CDR2 is SMNVEV (reference sequence). CDR3 length equals 14 residues. The CDR3 loop is CASSPGTANSPLHF. In DNA form, the CDR3 reads TGTGCCAGCAGTCCCGGGACAGCAAATTCACCCCTCCACTTT.

V usage is TRBV3-1 (or the pseudogene TRBV3-2) and J usage is TRBJ1-1; 9 bases agree with TRBD1. CDR1 and CDR2 from the germline V gene are LGHDT and YNNKEL (reference sequence). V lost 4 bases to trimming and J lost 5 bases; unmatched junction nucleotides: 5. The CDR3 is 14 residues long. In DNA form, the CDR3 reads TGTGCCAGCAGCCTACAGGGGGCTCGGACTGAAGCTTTCTTT. Its translation: CASSLQGARTEAFF.

The chain links TRBV7-8 to TRBJ1-4, with 7 bases aligning to TRBD1. V lost 5 bases, J lost 7 bases, and 13 bases stayed unmatched. The CDR3 runs to 16 residues. CDR1 is SGHVS and CDR2 is FQNEAQ in the germline V gene. The chain's CDR3 is CASSMRGQARGEKLFF. In DNA, the CDR3 is TGTGCCAGCAGCATGCGCGGACAGGCGCGGGGTGAAAAACTGTTTTTT.

The V gene is TRBV6-5, the J gene TRBJ1-5, with TRBD1 matching over 7 bases. There are 14 residues in the CDR3. V was pared by 6 bases and J by 1 base, with 3 bases of the junction left unmatched. Germline assignment: CDR1 MNHEY and CDR2 SVGAGI. This CDR3 reads CASSPGGSNQPQHF. DNA of the CDR3: TGTGCCAGCAGCCCAGGGGGAAGCAATCAGCCCCAGCATTTT.

The chain links TRBV18 to TRBJ2-7; TRBD2 might be the D (5 bases). Trimming shortened V by 1 base and J by 2 bases, and 12 bases separated the two germline ends. The V gene's germline CDR1 is KGHSH and CDR2 LQKENI. The CDR3 covers 15 residues. As DNA, the CDR3 is TGTGCCAGCTCACCACTGAGGGCTGGAGCCTACGAGCAGTACTTC. It translates to CASSPLRAGAYEQYF.

The chain is built from TRBV24-1 and TRBJ2-3, with 12 bases lining up with TRBD2. J gave up 5 bases and V 5 bases, and 10 bases lay outside the gene matches. The CDR3 length is 17 residues. CDR1 and CDR2 from the germline V gene are KGHDR and SFDVKD. CDR3 residues: CATSALAGGELEDTQYF. DNA of the CDR3: TGTGCCACCAGTGCGCTAGCGGGGGGGGAATTGGAAGATACGCAGTATTTT.

The chain uses TRBV24-1 and TRBJ1-2, with 8 bases matching TRBD1. The CDR3 extends over 13 amino acids. V gave up 6 bases and J gave up 7 bases; unmatched junction bases: 6. CDR1 is KGHDR, CDR2 SFDVKD, per germline. The CDR3 is CATSRQGISGYTF. The CDR3 bases are TGTGCCACCAGTCGACAGGGGATATCTGGCTACACCTTC.

The CDR3 here is CASSPGLQRWQFF. The CDR3 DNA reads as TGTGCCAGCAGCCCGGGACTCCAAAGATGGCAGTTCTTC. J is TRBJ2-1 and V is TRBV2; possible D gene TRBD2, 6 bases. Germline CDR1 is SNHLY and CDR2 is FYNNEI. CDR3 size: 13 residues. V dropped 6 bases and J dropped 12 bases, with 18 bases sitting between them. Drawing the rest from reference TRBV2 and TRBJ2-1, the complete variable domain is EPEVTQTPSHQVTQMGQEVILRCVPISNHLYFYWYRQILGQKVEFLVSFYNNEISEKSEIFDDQFSVERPDGSNFTLKIRSTKLEDSAMYFCASSPGLQRWQFFGPGTRLTVL.

V usage is TRBV4-1 and J usage is TRBJ2-5; a weak D match, TRBD2 (5 bases). CDR3 size: 16 residues. Trimming stripped 0 bases from V and 5 bases from J, with 16 bases between. CDR1 MGHRA and CDR2 YSYEKL come from the germline V gene. CDR3 bases: TGCGCCAGCAGCCAAGATGGGGTAGCTCCGGGGGAGACCCAGTACTTC. This translates into CASSQDGVAPGETQYF.

The chain combines TRBV27 with TRBJ2-5, with D possibly TRBD1 on 5 matching bases. The V and J ends lost 4 bases and 9 bases respectively, with 21 bases between them. Looked up from germline, CDR1 is MNHEY and CDR2 is SMNVEV (reference sequence). CDR3 length: 15 amino acids. The CDR3 sequence: CASSSITGIREPQYF. In nucleotides, the CDR3 is TGTGCCAGCAGTTCCATAACAGGAATAAGAGAACCCCAGTACTTC.